This TCR beta chain emerged from a study of molecular identifiers for immune sequencing clone quantification. Overall study results and limits: Clone sizes that are highly expanded could be underestimated when identical TCR molecules share a barcode. Clones above 20 RNA copies contained over 98% of effector molecules but under 1% of naive ones.

CDR1 and CDR2 from the germline V gene are GTSNPN and SVGIG (reference sequence). Trimming took 4 bases from V and 0 from J, leaving 7 bases between them. The CDR3 is 14 residues long. This clonotype was counted many times. Its target is unknown. One entry per CDR3 protein, called by TCRdb with MiXCR from the PCR reads. This table has about 9,700 distinct CDR3 sequences, approximately 19% appearing once. The sequenced sample was naive CD8+ T cells from blood, with Jurkat cell RNA spiked in. This sample's subset: FACS-sorted CD8+CD4-CCR7+CD45RA+ naive T cells. The chain joins TRBV30 to TRBJ2-6; D is unresolved. The sequence derives from a human donor in good health. Some libraries in this study had Jurkat cell RNA spiked in. CDR3 loop: CAWKPPSGANVLTF. In DNA form, the CDR3 reads TGTGCCTGGAAACCGCCCTCTGGGGCCAACGTCCTGACTTTC.